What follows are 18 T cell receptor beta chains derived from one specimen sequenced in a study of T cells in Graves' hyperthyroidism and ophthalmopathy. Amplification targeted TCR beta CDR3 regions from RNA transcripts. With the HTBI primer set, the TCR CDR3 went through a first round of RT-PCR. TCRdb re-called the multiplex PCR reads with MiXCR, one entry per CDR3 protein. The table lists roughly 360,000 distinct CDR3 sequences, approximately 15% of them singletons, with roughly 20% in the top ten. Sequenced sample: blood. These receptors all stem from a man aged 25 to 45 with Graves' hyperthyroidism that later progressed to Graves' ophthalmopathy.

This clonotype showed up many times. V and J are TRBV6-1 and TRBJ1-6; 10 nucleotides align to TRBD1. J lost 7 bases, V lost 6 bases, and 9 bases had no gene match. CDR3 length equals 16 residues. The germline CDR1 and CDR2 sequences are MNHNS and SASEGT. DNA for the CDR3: TGTGCCAGCAGAGCTTCTTGGGGACAGGGGAATTCACCCCTCCACTTT. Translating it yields CASRASWGQGNSPLHF.

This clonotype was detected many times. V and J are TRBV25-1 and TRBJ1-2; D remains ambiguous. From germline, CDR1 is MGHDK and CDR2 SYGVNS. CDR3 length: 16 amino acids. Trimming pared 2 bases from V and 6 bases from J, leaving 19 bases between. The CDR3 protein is CASSEPSGRPSDGYTF. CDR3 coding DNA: TGTGCCAGCAGTGAACCTTCCGGCCGCCCTTCGGATGGCTACACCTTC.

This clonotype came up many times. CDR3 amino acids: CASSLGFGTTEAFF. In DNA, the CDR3 is TGTGCCAGCAGCTTAGGGTTCGGAACCACTGAAGCTTTCTTT. The rearrangement uses TRBV7-8 and TRBJ1-1; D is uncertain. Germline lookup yields CDR1 SGHVS and CDR2 FQNEAQ. V dropped 1 base and J dropped 4 bases, with 10 bases sitting between them. The CDR3 covers 14 residues. The whole variable domain, remainder taken from reference TRBV7-8 and TRBJ1-1, is GAGVSQSPRYKVAKRGQDVALRCDPISGHVSLFWYQQALGQGPEFLTYFQNEAQLDKSGLPSDRFFAERPEGSVSTLKIQRTQQEDSAVYLCASSLGFGTTEAFFGQGTRLTVV.

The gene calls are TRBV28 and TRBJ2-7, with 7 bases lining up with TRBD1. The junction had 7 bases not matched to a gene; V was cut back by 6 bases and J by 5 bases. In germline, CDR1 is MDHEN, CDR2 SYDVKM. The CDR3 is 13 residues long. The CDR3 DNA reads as TGTGCCAGCAGCCGGACAGGTTACAACGAGCAGTACTTC. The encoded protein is CASSRTGYNEQYF. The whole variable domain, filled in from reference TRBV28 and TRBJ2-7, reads DVKVTQSSRYLVKRTGEKVFLECVQDMDHENMFWYRQDPGLGLRLIYFSYDVKMKEKGDIPEGYSVSREKKERFSLILESASTNQTSMYLCASSRTGYNEQYFGPGTRLTVT.

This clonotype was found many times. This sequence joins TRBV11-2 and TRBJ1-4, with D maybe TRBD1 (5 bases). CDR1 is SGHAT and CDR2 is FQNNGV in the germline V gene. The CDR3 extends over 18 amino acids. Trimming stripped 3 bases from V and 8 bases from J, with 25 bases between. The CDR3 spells CASSFPPWTPLREEKLFF. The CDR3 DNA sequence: TGTGCCAGCAGCTTCCCCCCGTGGACACCACTAAGGGAAGAAAAACTGTTTTTT.

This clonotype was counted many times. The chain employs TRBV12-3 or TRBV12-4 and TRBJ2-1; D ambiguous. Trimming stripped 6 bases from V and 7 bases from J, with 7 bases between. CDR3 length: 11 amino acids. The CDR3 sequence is CASSSLNEQFF. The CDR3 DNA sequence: TGTGCCAGCAGCTCCCTGAATGAGCAGTTCTTC.

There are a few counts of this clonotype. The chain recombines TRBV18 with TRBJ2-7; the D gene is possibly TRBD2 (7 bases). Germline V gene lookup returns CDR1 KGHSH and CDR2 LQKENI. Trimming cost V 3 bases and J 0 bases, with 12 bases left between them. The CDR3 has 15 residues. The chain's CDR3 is CASSPRGGDSYEQYF. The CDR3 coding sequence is TGTGCCAGCTCACCCAGGGGAGGGGACTCCTACGAGCAGTACTTC.

The chain's CDR3 is CASSQDRGGGATDTQYF. Written as DNA, the CDR3 is TGTGCCAGCAGCCAAGATCGAGGCGGGGGGGCAACAGATACGCAGTATTTT. The J gene is TRBJ2-3, the V gene TRBV3-1, with 9 bases identical to TRBD2. V was pared by 0 bases and J by 3 bases, with 7 bases of the junction left unmatched. Germline CDR1 is LGHDT and CDR2 is YNNKEL (reference sequence). This CDR3 region has 17 residues.

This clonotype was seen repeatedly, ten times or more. CDR3 nucleotide sequence: TGTGCCAGCAGCCTCCGGGACAGACAAGAGACCCAGTACTTC. It translates to CASSLRDRQETQYF. The V gene is TRBV12-3 or TRBV12-4, the J gene TRBJ2-5; 7 bases fit TRBD1. The CDR3 runs 14 residues. V shed 6 bases and J 2 bases; nucleotides not matched to a gene: 6.

In DNA, the CDR3 is TGTGCCACCAGCAACGGTCGGGACACCGGGGAGCTGTTTTTT. This codes for CATSNGRDTGELFF. The rearrangement links TRBV15 to TRBJ2-2; D gene ambiguous. CDR1 is LNHNV, CDR2 YYDKDF, per germline (reference sequence). The CDR3 is made up of 14 amino acids. V was cut by 4 bases and J by 3 bases, with 9 bases left in between. Full variable domain (rest looked up from reference TRBV15 and TRBJ2-2): DAMVIQNPRYQVTQFGKPVTLSCSQTLNHNVMYWYQQKSSQAPKLLFHYYDKDFNNEADTPDNFQSRRPNTSFCFLDIRSPGLGDTAMYLCATSNGRDTGELFFGEGSRLTVL.

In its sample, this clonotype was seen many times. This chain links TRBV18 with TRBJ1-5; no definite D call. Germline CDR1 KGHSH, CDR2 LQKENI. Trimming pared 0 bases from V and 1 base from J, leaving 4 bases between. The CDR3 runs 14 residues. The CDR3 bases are TGTGCCAGCTCACCACCATCCAGCAATCAGCCCCAGCATTTT. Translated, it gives CASSPPSSNQPQHF.

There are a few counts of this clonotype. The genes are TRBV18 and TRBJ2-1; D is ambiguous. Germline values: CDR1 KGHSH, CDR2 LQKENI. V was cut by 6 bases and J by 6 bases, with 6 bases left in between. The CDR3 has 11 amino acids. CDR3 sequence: CASSPSNEQFF. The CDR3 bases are TGTGCCAGCTCCCCTAGCAATGAGCAGTTCTTC.

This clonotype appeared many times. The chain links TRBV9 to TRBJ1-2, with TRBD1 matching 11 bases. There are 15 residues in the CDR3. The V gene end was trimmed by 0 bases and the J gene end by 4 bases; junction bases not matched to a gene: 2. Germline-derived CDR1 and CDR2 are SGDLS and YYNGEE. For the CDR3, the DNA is TGTGCCAGCAGCGTAGGGACAGGGGGCGTCTATGGCTACACCTTC. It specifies CASSVGTGGVYGYTF.

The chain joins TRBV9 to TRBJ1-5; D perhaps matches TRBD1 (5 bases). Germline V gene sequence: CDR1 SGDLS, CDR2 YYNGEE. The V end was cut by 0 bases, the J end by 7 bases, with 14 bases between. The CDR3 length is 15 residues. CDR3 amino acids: CASSVEGAPGQPQHF. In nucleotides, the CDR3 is TGTGCCAGCAGCGTAGAAGGGGCGCCGGGGCAGCCCCAGCATTTT.

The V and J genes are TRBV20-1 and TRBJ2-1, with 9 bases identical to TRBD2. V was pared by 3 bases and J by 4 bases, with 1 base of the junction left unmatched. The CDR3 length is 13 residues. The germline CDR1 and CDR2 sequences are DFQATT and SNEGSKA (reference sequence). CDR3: CSARRGGYNEQFF. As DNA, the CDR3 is TGCAGTGCTAGGCGGGGGGGATACAATGAGCAGTTCTTC.

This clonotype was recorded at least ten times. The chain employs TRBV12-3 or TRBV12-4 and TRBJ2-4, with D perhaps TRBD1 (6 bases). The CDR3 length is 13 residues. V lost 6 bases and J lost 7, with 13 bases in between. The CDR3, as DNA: TGTGCCAGCAGCGAAGGGGGTGGGAACATTCAGTACTTC. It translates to CASSEGGGNIQYF.

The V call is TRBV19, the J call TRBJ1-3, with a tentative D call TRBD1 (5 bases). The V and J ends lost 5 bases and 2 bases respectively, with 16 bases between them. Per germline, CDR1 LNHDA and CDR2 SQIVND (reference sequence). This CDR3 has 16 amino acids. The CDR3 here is CASSLLPGPAGNTIYF. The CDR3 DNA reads TGTGCCAGTAGTCTCCTTCCGGGACCCGCTGGAAACACCATATATTTT.

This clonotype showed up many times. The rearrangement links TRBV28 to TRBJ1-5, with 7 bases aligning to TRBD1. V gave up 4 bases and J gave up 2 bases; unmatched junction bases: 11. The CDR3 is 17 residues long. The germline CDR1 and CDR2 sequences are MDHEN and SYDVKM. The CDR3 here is CASSSGGGSIRNQPQHF. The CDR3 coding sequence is TGTGCCAGCAGTTCAGGGGGGGGTAGTATTCGCAATCAGCCCCAGCATTTT.